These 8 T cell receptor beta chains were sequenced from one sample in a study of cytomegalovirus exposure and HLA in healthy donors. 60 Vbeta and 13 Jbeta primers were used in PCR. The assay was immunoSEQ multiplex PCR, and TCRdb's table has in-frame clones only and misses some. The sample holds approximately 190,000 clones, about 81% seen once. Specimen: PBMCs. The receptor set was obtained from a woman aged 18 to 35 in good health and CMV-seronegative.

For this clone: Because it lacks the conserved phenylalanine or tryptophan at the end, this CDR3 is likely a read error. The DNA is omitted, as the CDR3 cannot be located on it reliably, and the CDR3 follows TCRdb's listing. The CDR3 protein is CASSPTRQTRQC. The chain is built from TRBV23-1 and TRBJ1-3; TRBD1, as called in the table, went unchecked against the DNA. TRBV23-1 is an open reading frame, and its role is uncertain. The CDR3 is 12 residues long, counting both termini.

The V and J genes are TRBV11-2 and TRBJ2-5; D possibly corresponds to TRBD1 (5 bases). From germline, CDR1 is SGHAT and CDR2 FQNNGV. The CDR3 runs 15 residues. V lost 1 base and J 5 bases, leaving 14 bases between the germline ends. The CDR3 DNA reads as TGTGCCAGCAGCTTAGCACAGGCTGGGATCGAGACCCAGTACTTC. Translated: CASSLAQAGIETQYF.

The CDR3 sequence is CASKGSSGSVFGELFF. DNA of the CDR3: TGTGCCAGCAAAGGGTCTAGCGGGAGTGTATTCGGGGAGCTGTTTTTT. This sequence joins TRBV7-6 and TRBJ2-2, with 10 bases lining up with TRBD2. J lost 7 bases, V lost 7 bases, and 12 bases had no gene match. From germline, CDR1 is SGHVS and CDR2 FNYEAQ. This CDR3 contains 16 residues.

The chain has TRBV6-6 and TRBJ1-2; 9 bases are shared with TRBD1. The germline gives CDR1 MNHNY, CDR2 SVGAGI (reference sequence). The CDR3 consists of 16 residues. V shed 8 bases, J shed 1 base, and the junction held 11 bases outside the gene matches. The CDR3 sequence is CASSNPGTGFNYGYTF. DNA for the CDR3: TGTGCCAGCTCCAATCCCGGGACAGGGTTTAACTATGGCTACACCTTC.

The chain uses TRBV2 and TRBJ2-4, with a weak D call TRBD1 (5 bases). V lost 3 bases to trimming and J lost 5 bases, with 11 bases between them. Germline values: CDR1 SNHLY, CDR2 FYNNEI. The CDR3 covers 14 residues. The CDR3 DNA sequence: TGTGCCAGCAGTGATATAAGGGGCGAAAACATTCAGTACTTC. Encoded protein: CASSDIRGENIQYF. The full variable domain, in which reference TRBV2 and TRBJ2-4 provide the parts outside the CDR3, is EPEVTQTPSHQVTQMGQEVILRCVPISNHLYFYWYRQILGQKVEFLVSFYNNEISEKSEIFDDQFSVERPDGSNFTLKIRSTKLEDSAMYFCASSDIRGENIQYFGAGTRLSVL.

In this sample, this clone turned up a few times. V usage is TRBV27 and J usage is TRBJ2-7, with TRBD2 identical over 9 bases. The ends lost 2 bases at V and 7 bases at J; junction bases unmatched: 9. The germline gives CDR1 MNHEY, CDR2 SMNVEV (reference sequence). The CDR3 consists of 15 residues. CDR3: CASSLGSSGIREQYF. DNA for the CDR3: TGTGCCAGCAGTTTAGGGTCTAGCGGGATTAGGGAGCAGTACTTC.

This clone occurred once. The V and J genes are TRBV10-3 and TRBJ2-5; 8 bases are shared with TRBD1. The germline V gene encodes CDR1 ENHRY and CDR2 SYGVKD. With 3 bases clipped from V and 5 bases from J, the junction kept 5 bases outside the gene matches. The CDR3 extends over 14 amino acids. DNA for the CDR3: TGTGCCATCAGTGAAGGGCAGGGGGCCGAGACCCAGTACTTC. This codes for CAISEGQGAETQYF.

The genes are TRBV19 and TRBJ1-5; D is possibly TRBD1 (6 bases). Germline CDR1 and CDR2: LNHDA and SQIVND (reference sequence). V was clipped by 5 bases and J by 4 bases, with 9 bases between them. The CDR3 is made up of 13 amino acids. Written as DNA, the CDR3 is TGTGCCAGTAGTCGGACAGCAAATCAGCCCCAGCATTTT. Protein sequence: CASSRTANQPQHF.